This TCR beta chain was retrieved from a study of vaccination effects on CD4 cells after COVID-19. Study-wide findings and caveats: Early timepoints after infection were absent, and convalescent patients were few in the study.

Sequencing was preceded by expansion of antigen-specific CD4+ T cells with viral peptide pools in the ViraFEST assay. Isolating CD4+ T cells followed approximately 11 days of culture. Participants were vaccinated with two doses of either the BNT162b2 or mRNA-1273 vaccine. Clones were sequenced by immunoSEQ multiplex PCR, and TCRdb holds only the in-frame ones, with some missing. This table has about 59,000 clones, 78% appearing once. Notes on this clone: Its antigen is currently unknown.

The V and J ends lost 7 bases and 5 bases respectively, with 9 bases between them. The CDR3 has 11 amino acids. Germline V gene lookup returns CDR1 SGHRS and CDR2 YFSETQ. The genes are TRBV5-1 and TRBJ2-5; D unresolved. The specimen was CD4+ T cells from PBMCs cultured with HCoV-OC43 spike peptides, collected after COVID-19 vaccination. Specified subset: HCoV-OC43 spike overlapping peptide pool stimulation. This clonotype was sampled from a human donor who received a COVID-19 vaccine. Here the CDR3 DNA reads TGCGCCAGCGCCCTTGGGGAGACCCAGTACTTC. It encodes CASALGETQYF. The full variable domain, completed using reference TRBV5-1 and TRBJ2-5, is KAGVTQTPRYLIKTRGQQVTLSCSPISGHRSVSWYQQTPGQGLQFLFEYFSETQRNKGNFPGRFSGRQFSNSRSEMNVSTLELGDSALYLCASALGETQYFGPGTRLLVL.